The clone carrying this TCR beta chain has a handful of counts. Its antigen is undetermined. The sample originates from a study of T cells after yellow fever vaccination. Turning to the study itself: With SMART-Seq v4 Ultra Low Input, the fractions containing low cell numbers were prepared.

This CDR3 comprises 14 residues. V was shortened by 8 bases and J by 2 bases, with 14 bases between the two germline ends. The germline V gene has CDR1 KGHSH and CDR2 LQKENI. General study results and limits: CD4 and CD8 compartments shared a small share of clonotypes. Researchers report a weaker secondary response that nonetheless peaked faster, day 5 versus 15. Post-booster repertoires again held most primary-vaccination clones (just under 97% CD4, roughly 90% CD8).

TCRdb independently ran MiXCR on the 5' RACE reads; one entry per CDR3 protein. The sample contains more than 300,000 distinct CDR3 sequences, roughly 10% of which appear only once. The sequence was collected from a man between 18 and 35 years old who received the YFV17D yellow fever vaccine. Sequenced here: CD4+ T cells sorted from PBMCs, sampled 45 days after the yellow fever booster vaccination. The chain uses TRBV18 and TRBJ2-3; maybe TRBD2 (5 bases). The CDR3 DNA reads TGTGCCAGCAGCCTCGGACGGGACACAGATACGCAGTATTTT. Translated, it gives CASSLGRDTDTQYF.